The next 17 T cell receptor beta chains were all read from a single sample in a study of blood T cell repertoires in COVID-19. Assay: immunoSEQ multiplex PCR; the TCRdb copy retains only in-frame clones and omits some. The sample lists about 190,000 clones, 70% to 80% occurring once. The sequenced sample was PBMCs or T cells enriched from blood (not recorded which). These receptors all stem from a woman aged 50 to 60 who had recovered from COVID-19.

The chain uses TRBV7-6 and TRBJ1-1; 7 bases match TRBD1. J lost 0 bases, V lost 5 bases, and 15 bases had no gene match. This CDR3 comprises 18 residues. Germline-derived CDR1 and CDR2 are SGHVS and FNYEAQ. The CDR3 sequence: CASSPDSTGISLNTEAFF. CDR3 bases: TGTGCCAGCAGCCCCGACTCGACAGGGATTTCCCTGAACACTGAAGCTTTCTTT.

The CDR3 is CASSYIDRVLGNEQFF. In nucleotides, the CDR3 is TGTGCCAGCAGTTACATCGACAGGGTGTTGGGCAATGAGCAGTTCTTC. The chain has TRBV28 and TRBJ2-1, with 7 bases fitting TRBD1. With 4 bases clipped from V and 6 bases from J, the junction kept 12 bases outside the gene matches. The V gene's germline CDR1 is MDHEN and CDR2 SYDVKM. The CDR3 runs 16 residues.

The chain carries TRBV30 and TRBJ1-2; 8 bases align to TRBD1. The V gene end was trimmed by 0 bases and the J gene end by 0 bases; junction bases not matched to a gene: 6. CDR1 and CDR2 from the germline V gene are GTSNPN and SVGIG (reference sequence). This CDR3 has 16 amino acids. Here the CDR3 reads CAWSVAGGLTNYGYTF. In DNA form, the CDR3 reads TGTGCCTGGAGTGTAGCAGGGGGCTTGACTAACTATGGCTACACCTTC.

The chain couples TRBV11-2 to TRBJ2-1; 7 bases fit TRBD1. The CDR3 is 17 amino acids. The germline CDR1 and CDR2 sequences are SGHAT and FQNNGV. The V segment lost 3 bases and the J segment 2 bases; nucleotides outside the gene matches: 10. CDR3 sequence: CASSFLGGQVPYNEQFF. The CDR3 DNA reads TGTGCCAGCAGCTTTCTTGGTGGACAGGTCCCCTACAATGAGCAGTTCTTC.

This sequence joins TRBV2 and TRBJ2-7, with 7 positions matching TRBD1. Unmatched junction bases numbered 5, after V lost 6 bases and J lost 6 bases. The germline V gene encodes CDR1 SNHLY and CDR2 FYNNEI. The CDR3 sequence is 12 residues long. The CDR3 loop reads CASRRQGSEQYF. CDR3 nucleotide sequence: TGTGCCAGCAGGAGACAGGGCAGCGAGCAGTACTTC.

The chain carries TRBV11-2 and TRBJ1-1; 10 bases align to TRBD1. CDR1 is SGHAT, CDR2 FQNNGV, per germline. V lost 6 bases to trimming and J lost 4 bases; unmatched junction nucleotides: 2. The CDR3 contains 13 residues. The CDR3 region is CASRRTGGTEAFF. DNA for the CDR3: TGTGCCAGCAGGAGGACAGGGGGCACTGAAGCTTTCTTT. Full variable domain (outside the CDR3, taken from reference TRBV11-2 and TRBJ1-1): EAGVAQSPRYKIIEKRQSVAFWCNPISGHATLYWYQQILGQGPKLLIQFQNNGVVDDSQLPKDRFSAERLKGVDSTLKIQPAKLEDSAVYLCASRRTGGTEAFFGQGTRLTVV.

The CDR3 is CASSPGGAGGPEETQYF. As DNA, the CDR3 is TGTGCCAGCAGCCCGGGGGGAGCGGGAGGGCCAGAAGAGACCCAGTACTTC. The genes are TRBV5-4 and TRBJ2-5, with TRBD2 identical over 10 bases. Germline V lookup: CDR1 SGHNT, CDR2 YYREEE (reference sequence). V shed 4 bases and J 3 bases; nucleotides not matched to a gene: 12. The CDR3 is 17 amino acids. Using reference TRBV5-4 and TRBJ2-5 for the parts outside the CDR3, the full variable domain is ETGVTQSPTHLIKTRGQQVTLRCSSQSGHNTVSWYQQALGQGPQFIFQYYREEENGRGNFPPRFSGLQFPNYSSELNVNALELDDSALYLCASSPGGAGGPEETQYFGPGTRLLVL.

The V call is TRBV11-2, the J call TRBJ2-1, with D tentatively TRBD2 (5 bases). The ends were cut back, 2 bases at V and 0 bases at J, with 14 bases in the middle. The germline V gene has CDR1 SGHAT and CDR2 FQNNGV. The CDR3 has 17 residues. In nucleotides, the CDR3 is TGTGCCAGCAGCTTAACATCGGGCGGGTCCTCCTACAATGAGCAGTTCTTC. Translated, it gives CASSLTSGGSSYNEQFF.

This sequence joins TRBV25-1 and TRBJ1-5; maybe TRBD1 (6 bases). The ends were cut back, 1 base at V and 6 bases at J, with 13 bases in the middle. This CDR3 is built from 15 residues. Germline-derived CDR1 and CDR2 are MGHDK and SYGVNS. The CDR3 loop reads CASSELGAGVQPQHF. CDR3 coding DNA: TGTGCCAGCAGTGAATTAGGGGCAGGGGTTCAGCCCCAGCATTTT.

This CDR3 reads CASSQAGTTSNQPQHF. The CDR3 DNA follows: TGTGCCAGCAGCCAGGCCGGGACAACTAGCAATCAGCCCCAGCATTTT. V is TRBV3-1 (or the pseudogene TRBV3-2) and J is TRBJ1-5, with D possibly TRBD1 on 6 matching bases. CDR3 length equals 16 residues. Looked up from germline, CDR1 is LGHDT and CDR2 is YNNKEL (reference sequence). V lost 3 bases and J 0 bases, leaving 12 bases between the germline ends.

This clone was picked up one time. The J gene is TRBJ2-2, the V gene TRBV21-1; the tabulated D call, TRBD2, remains unverified against the DNA. TRBV21-1 is recorded as a pseudogene. There are 19 residues in the CDR3. CDR3 coding DNA: TGTGCCAGCAGCAAAGGTAGCTCGACGAAAAAATTGAACACCGGGGAGCTGTTTTTT. Encoded protein: CASSKGSSTKKLNTGELFF.

The chain joins TRBV27 to TRBJ2-7; 11 bases are a match to TRBD1. Germline V gene sequence: CDR1 MNHEY, CDR2 SMNVEV (reference sequence). V shed 6 bases, J shed 2 bases, and the junction held 6 bases outside the gene matches. The CDR3 is 15 amino acids. The DNA of the CDR3 is TGTGCCAGCAGCCGGACAGGGGGCGCGGCCTACGAGCAGTACTTC. This encodes CASSRTGGAAYEQYF.

The genes are TRBV6-5 and TRBJ2-3, with D tentatively TRBD1 (5 bases). Germline V lookup: CDR1 MNHEY, CDR2 SVGAGI. The CDR3 runs to 15 residues. Trimming took off 6 bases at V and 2 bases at J, with 15 bases between the two ends. CDR3 residues: CASRSDRESTDTQYF. DNA of the CDR3: TGTGCCAGCAGGTCAGACAGAGAGTCCACAGATACGCAGTATTTT.

This clone was found once. V usage is TRBV3-1 (or the pseudogene TRBV3-2) and J usage is TRBJ2-7; 7 bases are shared with TRBD2. The length of the CDR3 is 16 residues. Germline V gene lookup returns CDR1 LGHDT and CDR2 YNNKEL (reference sequence). V lost 0 bases, J lost 5 bases, and 10 bases stayed unmatched. This chain's CDR3 is CASSQDTAGARHEQYF. CDR3 in DNA: TGTGCCAGCAGCCAAGATACGGCGGGAGCTAGACACGAGCAGTACTTC.

This chain joins TRBV3-1 (or the pseudogene TRBV3-2) and TRBJ1-5; D possibly corresponds to TRBD1 (6 bases). Trimming took 5 bases from V and 5 from J, leaving 19 bases between them. Germline V gene sequence: CDR1 LGHDT, CDR2 YNNKEL (reference sequence). This CDR3 spans 16 amino acids. The CDR3 coding sequence is TGTGCCAGCAGCTCGTCGCGCCAGGGGCGATATCAGCCCCAGCATTTT. It translates to CASSSSRQGRYQPQHF.

This clone was picked up one time. Other nucleotide sequences in the sample specify the same CDR3. The genes are TRBV28 and TRBJ2-7, with 7 nucleotides matching TRBD1. Germline CDR1 reads MDHEN; CDR2 reads SYDVKM. J lost 3 bases, V lost 4 bases, and 6 bases had no gene match. The CDR3 consists of 14 residues. The chain's CDR3 is CASSWTGGNYEQYF. The DNA for the CDR3 is TGTGCCAGCAGTTGGACAGGAGGAAACTACGAGCAGTACTTC.

J is TRBJ1-5 and V is TRBV10-3, with TRBD1 as a possible D gene (6 bases). Germline CDR1 ENHRY, CDR2 SYGVKD. The CDR3 is 14 amino acids. V lost 7 bases to trimming and J lost 4 bases, with 14 bases between them. CDR3 bases: TGTGCCATCAACAATGGACAGCGTAATCAGCCCCAGCATTTT. Translation: CAINNGQRNQPQHF.